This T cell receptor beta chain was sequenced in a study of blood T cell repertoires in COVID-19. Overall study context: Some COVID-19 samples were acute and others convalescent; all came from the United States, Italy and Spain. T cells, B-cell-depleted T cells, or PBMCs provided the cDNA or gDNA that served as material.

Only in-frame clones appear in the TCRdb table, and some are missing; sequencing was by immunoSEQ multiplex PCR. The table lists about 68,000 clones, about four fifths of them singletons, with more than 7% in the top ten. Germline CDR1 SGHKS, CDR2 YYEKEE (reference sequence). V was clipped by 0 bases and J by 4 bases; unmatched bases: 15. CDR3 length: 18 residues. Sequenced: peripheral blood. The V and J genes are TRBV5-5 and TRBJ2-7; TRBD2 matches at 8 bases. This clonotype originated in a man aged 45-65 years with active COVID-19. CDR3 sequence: CASSLGAGRAWGIYEQYF. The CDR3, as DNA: TGTGCCAGCAGCTTGGGCGCCGGGAGGGCCTGGGGGATATACGAGCAGTACTTC.